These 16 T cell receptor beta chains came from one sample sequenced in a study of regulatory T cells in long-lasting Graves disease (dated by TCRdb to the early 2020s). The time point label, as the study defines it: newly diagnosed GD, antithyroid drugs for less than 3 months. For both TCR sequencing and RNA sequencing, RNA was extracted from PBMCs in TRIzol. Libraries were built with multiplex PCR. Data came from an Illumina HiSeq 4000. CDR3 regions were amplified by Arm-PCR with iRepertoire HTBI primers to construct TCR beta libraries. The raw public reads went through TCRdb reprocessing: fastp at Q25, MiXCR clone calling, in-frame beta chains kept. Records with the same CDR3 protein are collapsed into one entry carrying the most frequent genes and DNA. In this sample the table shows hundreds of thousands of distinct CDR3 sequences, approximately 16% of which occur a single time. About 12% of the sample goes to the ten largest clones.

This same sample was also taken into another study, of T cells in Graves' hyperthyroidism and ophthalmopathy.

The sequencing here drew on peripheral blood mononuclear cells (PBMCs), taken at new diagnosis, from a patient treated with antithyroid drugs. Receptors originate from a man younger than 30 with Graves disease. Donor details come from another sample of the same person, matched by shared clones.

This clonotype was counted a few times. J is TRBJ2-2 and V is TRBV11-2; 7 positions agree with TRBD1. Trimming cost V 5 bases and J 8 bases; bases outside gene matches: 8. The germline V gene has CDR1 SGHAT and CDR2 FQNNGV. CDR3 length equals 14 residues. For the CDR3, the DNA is TGTGCCAGCAGCGTAGGGACAGCCTGGGGGGAGCTGTTTTTT. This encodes CASSVGTAWGELFF.

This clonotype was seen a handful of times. CDR3 region: CASSWMAGAPGSEQYF. CDR3 DNA sequence: TGTGCCAGCAGTTGGATGGCCGGTGCCCCGGGTTCCGAGCAGTACTTC. V and J are TRBV27 and TRBJ2-7, with D unclear. V was shortened by 4 bases and J by 6 bases, with 22 bases between the two germline ends. The CDR3 length is 16 residues. Germline V gene lookup returns CDR1 MNHEY and CDR2 SMNVEV (reference sequence).

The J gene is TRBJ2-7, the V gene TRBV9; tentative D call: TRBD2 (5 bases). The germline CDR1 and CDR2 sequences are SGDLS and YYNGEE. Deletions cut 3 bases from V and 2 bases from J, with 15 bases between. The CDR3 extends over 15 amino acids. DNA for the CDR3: TGTGCCAGCAGCGCTTTCGGGGAATTTACCTACGAGCAGTACTTC. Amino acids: CASSAFGEFTYEQYF.

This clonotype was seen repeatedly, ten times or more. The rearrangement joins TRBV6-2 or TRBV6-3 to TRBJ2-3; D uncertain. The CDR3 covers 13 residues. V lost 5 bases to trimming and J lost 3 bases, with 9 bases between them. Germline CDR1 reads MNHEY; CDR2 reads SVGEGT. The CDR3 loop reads CASSGSGTDTQYF. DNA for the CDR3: TGTGCCAGCAGTGGCTCCGGGACAGATACGCAGTATTTT.

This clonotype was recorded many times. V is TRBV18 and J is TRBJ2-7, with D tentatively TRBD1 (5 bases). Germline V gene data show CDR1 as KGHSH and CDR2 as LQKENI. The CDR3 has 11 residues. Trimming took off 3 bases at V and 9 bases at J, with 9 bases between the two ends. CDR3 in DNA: TGTGCCAGCTCACCCGACAGAGGGCAGTACTTC. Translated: CASSPDRGQYF.

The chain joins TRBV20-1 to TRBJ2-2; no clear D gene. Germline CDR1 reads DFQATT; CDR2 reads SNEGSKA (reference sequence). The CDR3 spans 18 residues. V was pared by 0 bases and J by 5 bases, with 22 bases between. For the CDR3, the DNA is TGCAGTGCTAGAGATTTGCGATATATGGCTTCACCAACCGGGGAGCTGTTTTTT. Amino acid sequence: CSARDLRYMASPTGELFF.

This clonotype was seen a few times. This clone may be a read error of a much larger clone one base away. The CDR3: CASSRQENNEKLFF. As DNA, the CDR3 is TGTGCCAGCAGCCGACAGGAGAATAATGAAAAACTGTTTTTT. The chain carries TRBV5-6 and TRBJ1-4; D perhaps matches TRBD1 (6 bases). Trimming stripped 4 bases from V and 4 bases from J, with 11 bases between. This CDR3 has 14 amino acids. Germline loops: CDR1 SGHDT, CDR2 YYEEEE.

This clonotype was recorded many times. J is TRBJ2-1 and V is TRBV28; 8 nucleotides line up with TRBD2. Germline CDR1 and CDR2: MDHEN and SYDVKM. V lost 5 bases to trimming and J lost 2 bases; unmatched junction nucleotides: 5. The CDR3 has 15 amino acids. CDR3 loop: CASSERERTYNEQFF. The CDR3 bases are TGTGCCAGCAGTGAGCGGGAGAGAACCTACAATGAGCAGTTCTTC.

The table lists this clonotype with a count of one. The CDR3 coding sequence is TGCAGCGTTGGACAGGGGAGGGACATTCAGTACTTC. Its protein is CSVGQGRDIQYF. This chain joins TRBV29-1 and TRBJ2-4; a weak D match, TRBD1 (8 bases). The germline CDR1 and CDR2 sequences are SQVTM and ANQGSEA. The V and J ends lost 4 bases and 8 bases respectively, with 12 bases between them. The CDR3 consists of 12 residues.

The CDR3 here is CSARDRRDGDSGYTF. The DNA for the CDR3 is TGCAGTGCTAGAGATCGCCGGGACGGGGATTCAGGCTACACCTTC. The V call is TRBV20-1, the J call TRBJ1-2, with D perhaps TRBD1 (5 bases). V shed 0 bases and J shed 8 bases, with 19 bases lying between them. This CDR3 region has 15 residues. The V gene's germline CDR1 is DFQATT and CDR2 SNEGSKA (reference sequence).

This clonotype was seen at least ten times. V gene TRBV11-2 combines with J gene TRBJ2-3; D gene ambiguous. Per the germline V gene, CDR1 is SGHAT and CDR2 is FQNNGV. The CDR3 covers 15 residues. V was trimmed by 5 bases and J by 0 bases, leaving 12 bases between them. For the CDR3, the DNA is TGTGCCAGCAGCCCCCTTGGGTTAAGCACAGATACGCAGTATTTT. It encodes CASSPLGLSTDTQYF. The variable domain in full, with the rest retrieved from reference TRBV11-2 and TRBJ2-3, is EAGVAQSPRYKIIEKRQSVAFWCNPISGHATLYWYQQILGQGPKLLIQFQNNGVVDDSQLPKDRFSAERLKGVDSTLKIQPAKLEDSAVYLCASSPLGLSTDTQYFGPGTRLTVL.

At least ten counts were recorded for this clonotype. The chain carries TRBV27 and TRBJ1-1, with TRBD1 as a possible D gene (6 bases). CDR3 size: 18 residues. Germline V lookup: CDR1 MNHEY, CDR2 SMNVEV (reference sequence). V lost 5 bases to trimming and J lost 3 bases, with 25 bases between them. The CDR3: CASSPFSGGASVDTEAFF. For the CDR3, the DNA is TGTGCCAGCAGTCCGTTCTCGGGGGGCGCATCAGTGGACACTGAAGCTTTCTTT.

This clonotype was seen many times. CDR3 in DNA: TGTGCCAGCAGCTTAGCGGTCTCGAGCGGATTCACCGGGGAGCTGTTTTTT. Amino acid sequence: CASSLAVSSGFTGELFF. This chain joins TRBV11-1 and TRBJ2-2; a weak D match, TRBD2 (5 bases). Trimming shortened V by 0 bases and J by 4 bases, and 15 bases separated the two germline ends. Germline assignment: CDR1 SGHAT and CDR2 FQDESV (reference sequence). The CDR3 covers 17 residues.

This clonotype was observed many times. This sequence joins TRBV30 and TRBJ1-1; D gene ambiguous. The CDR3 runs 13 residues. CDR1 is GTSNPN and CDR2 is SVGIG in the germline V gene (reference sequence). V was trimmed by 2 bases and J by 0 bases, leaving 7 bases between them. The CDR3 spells CAWSREVNTEAFF. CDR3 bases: TGTGCCTGGAGTCGGGAGGTGAACACTGAAGCTTTCTTT.

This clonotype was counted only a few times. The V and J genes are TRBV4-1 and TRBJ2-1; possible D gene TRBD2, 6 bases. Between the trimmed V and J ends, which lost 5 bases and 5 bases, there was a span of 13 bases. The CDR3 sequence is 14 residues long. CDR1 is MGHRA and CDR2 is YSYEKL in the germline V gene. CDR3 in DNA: TGCGCCAGCAGCTCGGGACTGAATAACAATGAGCAGTTCTTC. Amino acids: CASSSGLNNNEQFF.

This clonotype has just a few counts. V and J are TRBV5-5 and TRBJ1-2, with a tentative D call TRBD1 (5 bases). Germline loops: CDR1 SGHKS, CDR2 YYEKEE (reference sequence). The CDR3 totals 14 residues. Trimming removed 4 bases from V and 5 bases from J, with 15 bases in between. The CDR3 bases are TGTGCCAGCAGCCTGGACACAACGGGGTATGGCTACACCTTC. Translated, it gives CASSLDTTGYGYTF.